Listed here is a single TCR beta chain. Other DNA sequences from this sample encode an identical CDR3 as well. Per the authors' pipeline: With immunoSEQ giving junction-only sequences and no quality scores, filtering differed. Repertoires were generated with immunoSEQ multiplex PCR, while TCRdb's copy carries only in-frame clones and drops some. V and J calls and clone size are as listed in that table; D and trimming were resolved from the DNA. Seen here are 950,000 to 1,300,000 clones, roughly 70% observed once, and the top ten hold over 1.3%. This CDR3 region has 15 residues. Germline CDR1 reads SGHRS; CDR2 reads YFSETQ. V was pared by 0 bases and J by 0 bases, with 10 bases between. The record originates from a study of shared clonotypes between healthy human individuals.

The sequence derives from a man between 18 and 29 years old in good health. Sequencing was performed on memory CD4+ T cells sorted from blood. The subset denotes: CD45RA-negative fraction. The J gene is TRBJ2-7, the V gene TRBV5-1; D might be TRBD2 (6 bases). The CDR3 reads CASSLGEVSSYEQYF. The DNA for the CDR3 is TGCGCCAGCAGCTTGGGGGAGGTTAGCTCCTACGAGCAGTACTTC.